This T cell receptor beta chain is drawn from a study of monozygotic twins with cystic fibrosis. General study results and limits: V usage most resembled the co-twin in 13 of 16 pairs.

On this clone: Its target is not known.

Here immunoSEQ multiplex PCR was the method, and the copy in TCRdb shows in-frame clones only, minus some. The table lists 30,000 to 45,000 clones, 84% of them singletons, with around 1.7% in the top ten. Trimming removed 0 bases at V and 1 base at J, with 7 bases between. Germline lookup yields CDR1 LNHNV and CDR2 YYDKDF (reference sequence). This CDR3 is built from 16 residues. The chain uses TRBV15 and TRBJ2-6, with a weak D call TRBD1 (5 bases). The sample taken for sequencing was blood. This receptor was taken from a girl aged 2-10 years with cystic fibrosis. The CDR3 DNA sequence: TGTGCCACCAGCAGAGATTCAGGGTCTGGGGCCAACGTCCTGACTTTC. The encoded protein is CATSRDSGSGANVLTF.